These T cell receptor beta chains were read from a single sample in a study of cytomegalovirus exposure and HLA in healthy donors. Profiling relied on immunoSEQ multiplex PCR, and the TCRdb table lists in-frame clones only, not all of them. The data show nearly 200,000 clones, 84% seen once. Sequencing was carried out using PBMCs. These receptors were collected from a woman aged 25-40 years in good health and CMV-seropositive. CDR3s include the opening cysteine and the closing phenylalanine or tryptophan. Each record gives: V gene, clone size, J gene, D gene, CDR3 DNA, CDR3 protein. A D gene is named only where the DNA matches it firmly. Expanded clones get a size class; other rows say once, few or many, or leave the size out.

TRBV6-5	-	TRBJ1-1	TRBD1	TGTGCCAGCAGATCTACACAGGGGCAATGGACTGAAGCTTTCTTT	CASRSTQGQWTEAFF
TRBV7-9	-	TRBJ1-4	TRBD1	TGTGCCAGCAGCACCCGGGACAGTGGGGTATGGGAAAAACTGTTTTTT	CASSTRDSGVWEKLFF
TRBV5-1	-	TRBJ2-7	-	TGCGCCAGCAGCTTAACCCCGGACAGTGTGAGCGGCGAGCAGTACTTC	CASSLTPDSVSGEQYF
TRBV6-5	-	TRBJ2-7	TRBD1	TGTGCCAGCAGTAACAGGGGCCGGATGAGCTACGAGCAGTACTTC	CASSNRGRMSYEQYF
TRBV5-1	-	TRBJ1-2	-	TGCGCCAGCAGCTCGGGGTCTTCAGCTAACTATGGCTACACCTTC	CASSSGSSANYGYTF
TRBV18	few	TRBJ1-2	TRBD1	TGTGCCAGCTCACCCTCGGATGGACAGGGATCCCGTGGCTACACCTTC	CASSPSDGQGSRGYTF
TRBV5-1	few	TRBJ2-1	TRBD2	TGCGCCAGCAGCTTGGGAAGGACTAGCGGGAGTGGTGGTGAGCAGTTCTTC	CASSLGRTSGSGGEQFF
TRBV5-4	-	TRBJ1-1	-	TGTGCCAGCAGCTTCCGGACAAGGGGGAACACTGAAGCTTTCTTT	CASSFRTRGNTEAFF
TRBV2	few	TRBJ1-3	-	TGTGCCAGCAGTGAGTCAGGGCCTGGAAACACCATATATTTT	CASSESGPGNTIYF
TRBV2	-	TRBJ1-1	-	TGTGCCAGCAGAATTAGGGGTACGAACACTGAAGCTTTCTTT	CASRIRGTNTEAFF
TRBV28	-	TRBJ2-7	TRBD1	TGTGCCAGCAGTTCCCGACAGGGGGGGTTGTACGAGCAGTACTTC	CASSSRQGGLYEQYF
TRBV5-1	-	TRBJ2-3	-	TGCGCCAGCAGTTTGGGACTCGGAACGACAGATACGCAGTATTTT	CASSLGLGTTDTQYF
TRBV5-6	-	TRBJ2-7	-	TGTGCCAGCAGCTTGTTCCCTCCTTCCTACGAGCAGTACTTC	CASSLFPPSYEQYF
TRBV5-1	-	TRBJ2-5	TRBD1	TGCGCCAGCAGCTGGACAGGGTCGGGGGAGACCCAGTACTTC	CASSWTGSGETQYF
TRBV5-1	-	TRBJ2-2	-	TGCGCCAGCAGCTTGTTTAGTCAGGGGACTACAACAGGGGAGCTGTTTTTT	CASSLFSQGTTTGELFF
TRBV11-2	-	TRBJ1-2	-	TGTGCCAGCAGCCCAATCGGGACACCCTATGGCTACACCTTC	CASSPIGTPYGYTF
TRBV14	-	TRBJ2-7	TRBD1	TGTGCCAGCAGCCAAAGACAGGGCTCCTACGAGCAGTACTTC	CASSQRQGSYEQYF
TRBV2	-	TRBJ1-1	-	TGTGCCCGCAAGGGACACCAGAACACTGAAGCTTTCTTT	CARKGHQNTEAFF
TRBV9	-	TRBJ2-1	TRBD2	TGTGCCAGCAGCGTAGTAGTGGGAGGGCCAGGCAATGAGCAGTTCTTC	CASSVVVGGPGNEQFF
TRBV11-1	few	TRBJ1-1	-	TGTGCCAGCGTAAGAGACATGAACACTGAAGCTTTCTTT	CASVRDMNTEAFF
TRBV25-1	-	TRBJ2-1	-	TGTGCCAGCAGTGAAATCCGCGGAGATACCTACAATGAGCAGTTCTTC	CASSEIRGDTYNEQFF
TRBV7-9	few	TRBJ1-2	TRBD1	TGTGCCAGCAGCTCCATCCGACAGGGATCTATCGGGGGCTACACCTTC	CASSSIRQGSIGGYTF
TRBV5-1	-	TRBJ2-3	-	TGCGCCAGCAGCTCCGGCCCGGGTACAGATACGCAGTATTTT	CASSSGPGTDTQYF
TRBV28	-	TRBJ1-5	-	TGTGCCAGCAGCCCACTCGGGACTGCGGCCAATCAGCCCCAGCATTTT	CASSPLGTAANQPQHF
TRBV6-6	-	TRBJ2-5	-	TGTGCCTCGTCGATATTGACAGGGCTAGCGGGAGAGACCCAGTACTTC	CASSILTGLAGETQYF
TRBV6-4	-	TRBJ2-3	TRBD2	TGTGCCAGCAGTAGAGCGGGAGACGCAGATACGCAGTATTTT	CASSRAGDADTQYF
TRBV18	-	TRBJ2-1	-	TGTGCCAGCTCACGTTTGAGGGACTTGGACAATGAGCAGTTCTTC	CASSRLRDLDNEQFF
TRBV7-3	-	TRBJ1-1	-	TGTGCCAGCAGCTTAAGCGCAGGGGACACTGAAGCTTTCTTT	CASSLSAGDTEAFF
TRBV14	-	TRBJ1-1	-	TGTGCCAGCAGCCTCGCCGGGAGGGACACTCAAGCTTTCTTT	CASSLAGRDTQAFF
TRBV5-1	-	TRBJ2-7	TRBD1	TGCGCCAGCAGCTTTGGCGACAGGGGTACGGGTGAGCAGTACTTC	CASSFGDRGTGEQYF
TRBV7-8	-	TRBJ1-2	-	TGTGCCAGCAGCTTCAATCTCGACTCCTATGGCTACACCTTC	CASSFNLDSYGYTF
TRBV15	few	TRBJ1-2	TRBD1	TGTGCCACCAGCAGAGGGACAGGGGGCTATGGCTACACCTTC	CATSRGTGGYGYTF
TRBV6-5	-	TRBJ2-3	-	TGTGCCAGCAGTTACACAGATACAGATACGCAGTATTTT	CASSYTDTDTQYF
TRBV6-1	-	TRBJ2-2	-	TGTGCCAGCAGCCCCGTCCAGGACACCGGGGAGCTGTTTTTT	CASSPVQDTGELFF
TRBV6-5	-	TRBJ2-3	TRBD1	TGTGCCAGCGTCGGGACAGCCACAGATACGCAGTATTTT	CASVGTATDTQYF
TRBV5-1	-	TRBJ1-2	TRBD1	TGCGCCAGCAGCTTGGAGGTGGACAGGGCCTATGGCTACACCTTC	CASSLEVDRAYGYTF
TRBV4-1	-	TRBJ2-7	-	TGCGCCAGCAGCCAAGCTCCTTTCTCCTACGAGCAGTACTTC	CASSQAPFSYEQYF
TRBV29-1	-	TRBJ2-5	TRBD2	TGCAGCGTAGTTGGACTAGCGGGGGTTGAGACCCAGTACTTC	CSVVGLAGVETQYF
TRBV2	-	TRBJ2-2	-	TGTGCCAGCAGTGTCGCGGTCACCGGGGAGCTGTTTTTT	CASSVAVTGELFF
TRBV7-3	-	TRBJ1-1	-	TGTGCCAGCAGCTTACAGACTCACACTGAAGCTTTCTTT	CASSLQTHTEAFF
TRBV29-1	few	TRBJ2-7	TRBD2	TGCAGCGTAAGCGGGACCCCCTACGAGCAGTACTTC	CSVSGTPYEQYF
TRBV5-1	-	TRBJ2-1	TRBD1	TGCGCCAGCAGCGACGGGACAGGGGAGTATGAGCAGTTCTTC	CASSDGTGEYEQFF
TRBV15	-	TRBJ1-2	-	TGTGCCACCAGCAGTGAGGAGTCCTATGTTAGCGGCTACACCTTC	CATSSEESYVSGYTF
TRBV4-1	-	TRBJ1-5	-	TGCGCCAGCACCCCGCGACAGAATAGCAATCAGCCCCAGCATTTT	CASTPRQNSNQPQHF
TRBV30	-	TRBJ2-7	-	TGTGCCTGGAGTGAAGAACTTAGCTCCTACGAGCAGTACTTC	CAWSEELSSYEQYF
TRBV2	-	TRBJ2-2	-	TGTGCCAGCAGGAGGACAGCGAACACCGGGGAGCTGTTTTTT	CASRRTANTGELFF
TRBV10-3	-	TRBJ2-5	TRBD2	TGTGCCATCAGGGCTAGCGGGCGACAAGAGACCCAGTACTTC	CAIRASGRQETQYF
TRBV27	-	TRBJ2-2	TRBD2	TGTGCCAGCAGTTTAACAGGACTAGCGGGCTTCAGCCCAGGCGGGGAGCTGTTTTTT	CASSLTGLAGFSPGGELFF
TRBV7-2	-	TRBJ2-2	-	TGTGCCAGCAGCTTAGTAGCGGTGAACACCGGGGAGCTGTTTTTT	CASSLVAVNTGELFF
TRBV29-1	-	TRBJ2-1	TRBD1	TGCAGCGCTATGGACAGGGGCTCCTACAATGAGCAGTTCTTC	CSAMDRGSYNEQFF
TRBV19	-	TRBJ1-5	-	TGTGCCAGTACGACAGGTCTACAGCCCCAGCATTTT	CASTTGLQPQHF